This T cell receptor beta chain was profiled in a study of T cell responses to AZD1222 COVID-19 vaccine. Study details: Pooling covered second doses at about 4 or about 12 weeks. Study-level findings and limits: AZD1222 recipients seropositive at baseline numbered only 5 or 6. White British ancestry dominated among donors, who included more females, and clonal diversity was possibly underestimated. Vaccination with two AZD1222 doses was followed by a rise in Spike-specific TCR breadth and depth.

Of note for this clone: Antigen: not known.

Method: immunoSEQ multiplex PCR; TCRdb's copy keeps in-frame clones and lacks some. The repertoire has 150,000 or so clones, roughly nine tenths of them found once; the top ten carry about 1.3%. The V end was cut by 3 bases, the J end by 4 bases, with 15 bases between. Germline CDR1 DFQATT, CDR2 SNEGSKA (reference sequence). The CDR3 consists of 14 residues. Specimen: peripheral blood, collected on day 0 of AZD1222 vaccination. This rearrangement joins TRBV20-1 to TRBJ1-2; TRBD1 might be the D (6 bases). The receptor was derived from an adult in good health. CDR3 protein: CSASGYQGSYGYTF. In DNA form, the CDR3 reads TGCAGTGCTAGTGGTTACCAGGGGAGCTATGGCTACACCTTC.